What follows are 18 T cell receptor beta chains derived from one specimen sequenced in a study of shared clonotypes between healthy human individuals. The repertoire was sequenced with immunoSEQ multiplex PCR; TCRdb's copy has only in-frame clones and lacks some. The sample has over a million clones, 75% to 85% seen once. Sequenced input: memory CD4+ T cells from PBMCs. Subset here: CD45RA-negative fraction. These receptor sequences come from a man aged 18 to 35 in good health. Some clones in this sample may be carry-over from other donors' samples.

J is TRBJ2-5 and V is TRBV5-4, with D tentatively TRBD2 (6 bases). In germline, CDR1 is SGHNT, CDR2 YYREEE (reference sequence). V lost 4 bases and J lost 2, with 12 bases in between. The CDR3 covers 14 residues. CDR3 in DNA: TGTGCCAGCAGCCCCGGAGGGCAGCAAGAGACCCAGTACTTC. Its protein is CASSPGGQQETQYF.

The chain is built from TRBV28 and TRBJ2-1; TRBD2 aligns across 13 bases. CDR1 MDHEN and CDR2 SYDVKM come from the germline V gene. The junction had 8 bases not matched to a gene; V was cut back by 5 bases and J by 13 bases. This CDR3 has 14 amino acids. The CDR3 bases are TGTGCCAGCAGTACCACTAGCGGGAGGGCCCATCAGTTCTTC. Translated, it gives CASSTTSGRAHQFF.

V gene TRBV27 combines with J gene TRBJ1-1; 9 nucleotides agree with TRBD1. Germline V gives CDR1 MNHEY, CDR2 SMNVEV (reference sequence). The CDR3 totals 16 residues. Losses at the gene ends were 0 bases for V and 8 bases for J; bases not matched to a gene: 10. The CDR3: CASSLSRQGGRGEAFF. Here the CDR3 DNA reads TGTGCCAGCAGTTTATCGCGACAGGGGGGGCGAGGGGAAGCTTTCTTT.

This clone was counted a few times. The chain uses TRBV9 and TRBJ1-3, with a weak D call TRBD1 (5 bases). Germline CDR1 is SGDLS and CDR2 is YYNGEE. Trimming cost V 0 bases and J 1 base, with 14 bases left between them. This CDR3 has 17 amino acids. DNA for the CDR3: TGTGCCAGCAGCGTAGCTGGCCTGGCAGGGTCTGGAAACACCATATATTTT. It is translated as CASSVAGLAGSGNTIYF.

The V call is TRBV5-1, the J call TRBJ1-1; 7 bases fit TRBD1. Germline V lookup: CDR1 SGHRS, CDR2 YFSETQ. Trimming removed 4 bases from V and 3 bases from J; junction bases left unmatched: 9. The CDR3 extends over 15 amino acids. CDR3 nucleotides: TGCGCCAGCAGCCCGACAGGGACCTCACACACTGAAGCTTTCTTT. This sequence encodes CASSPTGTSHTEAFF.

This chain connects TRBV28 to TRBJ2-7, with 8 positions matching TRBD1. The ends lost 8 bases at V and 6 bases at J; junction bases unmatched: 9. Germline loops: CDR1 MDHEN, CDR2 SYDVKM. This CDR3 contains 13 residues. The CDR3 sequence: CASGPGQGVEQYF. CDR3 nucleotide sequence: TGTGCCAGCGGGCCCGGACAGGGAGTCGAGCAGTACTTC.

About this clone itself: The likely explanation is a read error, given a far larger clone one base away. The chain links TRBV6-6 to TRBJ2-7; 9 nucleotides line up with TRBD2. The CDR3 has 15 residues. V shed 0 bases, J shed 2 bases, and the junction held 2 bases outside the gene matches. Per germline, CDR1 MNHNY and CDR2 SVGAGI (reference sequence). The CDR3, as DNA: TGTGCCAGCAGTTACTCGGCTAGCGGGGCCTACGAGCAGTACTTC. Residues: CASSYSASGAYEQYF.

The rearrangement joins TRBV7-8 to TRBJ1-5, with TRBD1 identical over 7 bases. The CDR3 loop spans 16 amino acids. Germline CDR1 and CDR2: SGHVS and FQNEAQ. The V segment lost 6 bases and the J segment 0 bases; nucleotides outside the gene matches: 8. The CDR3 protein is CASSSGGQLSNQPQHF. The CDR3 DNA reads TGTGCCAGCAGTTCAGGGGGACAGCTTAGCAATCAGCCCCAGCATTTT.

This clone was detected only once. The chain employs TRBV5-1 and TRBJ2-7; 10 positions agree with TRBD2. V dropped 3 bases and J dropped 7; count of bases not matched to a gene: 10. Germline V gives CDR1 SGHRS, CDR2 YFSETQ. CDR3 length: 15 amino acids. CDR3 sequence reads: CASSSLLAGAGEQYF. The CDR3 nucleotides read TGCGCCAGCAGCTCTCTTCTAGCGGGAGCAGGGGAGCAGTACTTC.

This clone was seen repeatedly, ten times or more. The gene calls are TRBV2 and TRBJ1-2, with a tentative D call TRBD1 (5 bases). V lost 7 bases to trimming and J lost 5 bases, with 17 bases between them. The CDR3 is made up of 14 amino acids. Germline CDR1 and CDR2: SNHLY and FYNNEI. The CDR3 coding sequence is TGTGCCAGCATGCGAGAGGGCAAGGGGTATGGCTACACCTTC. The encoded protein is CASMREGKGYGYTF.

The chain couples TRBV5-1 to TRBJ2-3; TRBD2 is a possible D gene (5 bases). Deletions cut 3 bases from V and 0 bases from J, with 17 bases between. In germline, CDR1 is SGHRS, CDR2 YFSETQ. The CDR3 sequence is 17 residues long. The CDR3: CASSSPGWTSSTDTQYF. CDR3 DNA: TGCGCCAGCAGCTCACCTGGGTGGACTTCTAGCACAGATACGCAGTATTTT. Together with reference TRBV5-1 and TRBJ2-3, the CDR3 gives the full variable domain: KAGVTQTPRYLIKTRGQQVTLSCSPISGHRSVSWYQQTPGQGLQFLFEYFSETQRNKGNFPGRFSGRQFSNSRSEMNVSTLELGDSALYLCASSSPGWTSSTDTQYFGPGTRLTVL.

As for this clone: In the same sample, other DNA sequences code for this CDR3. The chain joins TRBV29-1 to TRBJ2-3; 11 positions agree with TRBD1. This CDR3 region has 15 residues. After removal of 3 bases from V and 6 bases from J, the junction contained 8 bases not matched to a gene. Germline CDR1 and CDR2: SQVTM and ANQGSEA. The CDR3 nucleotides are TGCAGCGTTGAGAGGGGGACAGGGGGTTCGGATACGCAGTATTTT. It translates to CSVERGTGGSDTQYF.

J is TRBJ2-7 and V is TRBV10-3, with 10 positions matching TRBD2. The germline V gene has CDR1 ENHRY and CDR2 SYGVKD. CDR3 length equals 14 residues. Losses at the gene ends were 3 bases for V and 4 bases for J; bases not matched to a gene: 3. The CDR3 DNA is TGTGCCATCAGTGAAGGTAGCGGGAGGTACGAGCAGTACTTC. It codes for CAISEGSGRYEQYF.

Comment on this clone: A much larger clone differs from this one at a single base, so this may be a read error. Other DNA sequences in this sample translate to the same CDR3. The chain couples TRBV7-8 to TRBJ2-3; D gene unclear. This CDR3 has 14 amino acids. V was clipped by 5 bases and J by 1 base, with 10 bases between them. Germline V CDR1 and CDR2: SGHVS, FQNEAQ. The CDR3 protein is CASSPGGGTDTQYF. CDR3 nucleotides: TGTGCCAGCAGCCCGGGCGGAGGCACAGATACGCAGTATTTT. Based on the CDR3 plus reference TRBV7-8 and TRBJ2-3, the full variable domain is GAGVSQSPRYKVAKRGQDVALRCDPISGHVSLFWYQQALGQGPEFLTYFQNEAQLDKSGLPSDRFFAERPEGSVSTLKIQRTQQEDSAVYLCASSPGGGTDTQYFGPGTRLTVL.

This clone has only one observation. The gene calls are TRBV5-1 and TRBJ2-2, with TRBD1 matching over 9 bases. This CDR3 has 16 residues. V gave up 4 bases and J gave up 2 bases; unmatched junction bases: 6. Germline V gene sequence: CDR1 SGHRS, CDR2 YFSETQ. This CDR3 reads CASSVSGQGNTGELFF. Here the CDR3 DNA reads TGCGCCAGCAGCGTCTCGGGACAGGGAAACACCGGGGAGCTGTTTTTT. The whole variable domain, remainder taken from reference TRBV5-1 and TRBJ2-2, is KAGVTQTPRYLIKTRGQQVTLSCSPISGHRSVSWYQQTPGQGLQFLFEYFSETQRNKGNFPGRFSGRQFSNSRSEMNVSTLELGDSALYLCASSVSGQGNTGELFFGEGSRLTVL.

This chain joins TRBV5-6 and TRBJ1-2; D not resolved. The CDR3 has 17 amino acids. Between the trimmed V and J ends, which lost 2 bases and 7 bases, there was a span of 24 bases. CDR1 is SGHDT and CDR2 is YYEEEE in the germline V gene. The CDR3 reads CASSLFLTTAGRSGYTF. The CDR3 coding sequence is TGTGCCAGCAGCTTATTTCTTACGACGGCGGGAAGGAGTGGCTACACCTTC.

The chain recombines TRBV21-1 with TRBJ1-5; the table's D gene call, TRBD1, was not cross checked with the DNA. TRBV21-1 represents a pseudogene. This CDR3 contains 15 residues. DNA for the CDR3: TGTGCCAGCAGCGGACGGGACAGGTGCAATCAGCCCCAGCATTTT. Encoded protein: CASSGRDRCNQPQHF.

V usage is TRBV28 and J usage is TRBJ1-2, with 10 bases lining up with TRBD1. The ends lost 2 bases at V and 6 bases at J; junction bases unmatched: 3. Per germline, CDR1 MDHEN and CDR2 SYDVKM. CDR3 length equals 14 residues. The CDR3 reads CASSLVTGGDGYTF. CDR3 DNA sequence: TGTGCCAGCAGTTTAGTGACAGGGGGCGATGGCTACACCTTC.